These T cell receptor beta chains were read from a single sample in a study of CD8+ T cells in alopecia areata. Using immunoSEQ multiplex PCR, the repertoire was profiled, and TCRdb retains in-frame clones only, with some absent. The top ten clones hold about 14% of a sample with fewer than 100,000 clones, 60% to 75% of them seen once. Sequencing used CD8+ T cells sorted from blood, obtained at week 4, from a patient treated with tofacitinib. All receptors derive from a human donor with alopecia areata. Each CDR3 is given with its conserved first and last residue. D genes are given only for firm matches. A row's size may be missing; if present it is once, few, many or a size class.

V gene: TRBV27; J gene: TRBJ1-4; D gene: -; clone size: -; CDR3 protein: CASSPYGMTNEKLFF; CDR3 DNA: TGTGCCAGCAGTCCCTACGGGATGACTAATGAAAAACTGTTTTTT
V gene: TRBV4-2; J gene: TRBJ2-7; D gene: -; clone size: many; CDR3 protein: CASSQDSYEQYF; CDR3 DNA: TGTGCCAGCAGCCAAGATTCGTACGAGCAGTACTTC
V gene: TRBV29-1; J gene: TRBJ1-2; D gene: -; clone size: -; CDR3 protein: CSVESLDLYGYTF; CDR3 DNA: TGCAGCGTTGAGTCCCTGGACCTCTATGGCTACACCTTC
V gene: TRBV9; J gene: TRBJ2-5; D gene: -; clone size: -; CDR3 protein: CASSVAGESQETQYF; CDR3 DNA: TGTGCCAGCAGCGTAGCTGGGGAAAGCCAAGAGACCCAGTACTTC
V gene: TRBV4-3; J gene: TRBJ2-7; D gene: -; clone size: -; CDR3 protein: CASSQDMVHEQYF; CDR3 DNA: TGCGCCAGCAGCCAAGATATGGTCCACGAGCAGTACTTC
V gene: TRBV5-4; J gene: TRBJ2-7; D gene: TRBD1; clone size: -; CDR3 protein: CASSFGQGVSYEQYF; CDR3 DNA: TGTGCCAGCAGCTTCGGACAGGGGGTTAGCTACGAGCAGTACTTC
V gene: TRBV4-1; J gene: TRBJ1-5; D gene: -; clone size: -; CDR3 protein: CASSQGVGSNQPQHF; CDR3 DNA: TGCGCCAGCAGCCAAGGCGTGGGTAGCAATCAGCCCCAGCATTTT
V gene: TRBV27; J gene: TRBJ2-7; D gene: TRBD1; clone size: -; CDR3 protein: CASSGQGPYEQYF; CDR3 DNA: TGTGCCAGCAGTGGACAGGGTCCCTACGAGCAGTACTTC
V gene: TRBV5-6; J gene: TRBJ2-2; D gene: -; clone size: -; CDR3 protein: CASSISTGELFF; CDR3 DNA: TGTGCCAGCAGCATTAGTACCGGGGAGCTGTTTTTT
V gene: TRBV27; J gene: TRBJ2-7; D gene: TRBD2; clone size: few; CDR3 protein: CASSSGTSGYEQYF; CDR3 DNA: TGTGCCAGCAGTTCCGGGACTAGCGGCTACGAGCAGTACTTC
V gene: TRBV11-2; J gene: TRBJ2-7; D gene: -; clone size: -; CDR3 protein: CASSLDRAGIEQYF; CDR3 DNA: TGTGCCAGCAGCTTAGACAGGGCGGGGATCGAGCAGTACTTC
V gene: TRBV4-2; J gene: TRBJ2-1; D gene: -; clone size: -; CDR3 protein: CASSQVPGGTSNEQFF; CDR3 DNA: TGTGCCAGCAGCCAAGTGCCTGGGGGTACCTCCAATGAGCAGTTCTTC
V gene: TRBV9; J gene: TRBJ1-2; D gene: TRBD1; clone size: -; CDR3 protein: CASSVAGTGGSGYTF; CDR3 DNA: TGTGCCAGCAGCGTAGCTGGGACAGGGGGCAGTGGCTACACCTTC
V gene: TRBV9; J gene: TRBJ2-3; D gene: TRBD2; clone size: -; CDR3 protein: CASSVAASGSFSTQYF; CDR3 DNA: TGTGCCAGCAGCGTAGCTGCGAGCGGGAGCTTTAGTACGCAGTATTTT
V gene: TRBV5-1; J gene: TRBJ2-3; D gene: TRBD1; clone size: -; CDR3 protein: CASSTGQGTDTQYF; CDR3 DNA: TGCGCCAGCAGCACGGGACAGGGCACAGATACGCAGTATTTT
V gene: TRBV10-3; J gene: TRBJ1-6; D gene: -; clone size: once; CDR3 protein: CAISEGSSYSPLHF; CDR3 DNA: TGTGCCATCAGTGAAGGAAGCAGCTATTCACCCCTCCACTTT
V gene: TRBV28; J gene: TRBJ2-4; D gene: -; clone size: -; CDR3 protein: CASSPRTVVLAKNIQYF; CDR3 DNA: TGTGCCAGCAGCCCACGTACAGTAGTCTTAGCCAAAAACATTCAGTACTTC